These 6 T cell receptor beta chains share one sample of origin, sequenced in a study of graft-versus-host responses after intestinal transplantation. The repertoire was sequenced with immunoSEQ multiplex PCR; TCRdb's copy has only in-frame clones and lacks some. This sample has fewer than 30,000 clones; around 85% occur once, and the top ten carry approximately 0.87%. The input for sequencing was PBMCs, taken roughly 68 weeks after intestinal transplant. The receptors were gathered from a human patient who received an intestinal transplant, so some T cells may come from the graft donor.

The chain couples TRBV29-1 to TRBJ1-1, with TRBD1 as a possible D gene (6 bases). CDR3 length: 13 amino acids. From germline, CDR1 is SQVTM and CDR2 ANQGSEA. Trimming pared 4 bases from V and 2 bases from J, leaving 11 bases between. CDR3 region: CSVVGGANTEAFF. The CDR3 DNA follows: TGCAGCGTTGTCGGGGGCGCAAACACTGAAGCTTTCTTT.

The chain has TRBV18 and TRBJ2-7; D is uncertain. Germline values: CDR1 KGHSH, CDR2 LQKENI. V lost 3 bases, J lost 7 bases, and 10 bases lay in between. The CDR3 length is 12 residues. In nucleotides, the CDR3 is TGTGCCAGCTCACCTTCTCTTAGGGAGCAGTACTTC. Amino acids: CASSPSLREQYF.

Turning to this clone: The germline gene is not matched at one end of the junction; a read error may be the cause. The genes are TRBV7-7 and TRBJ2-5; D uncertain. CDR1 and CDR2 (germline): SSHAT, FNYEAQ (reference sequence). The CDR3 loop spans 14 amino acids. CDR3 in DNA: TGTGCTAGCAGCTTATTTCTTAACCAAGAGACCCAGTACTTC. This encodes CASSLFLNQETQYF.

The chain uses TRBV2 and TRBJ2-7, with D unresolved. The CDR3 is 12 residues long. CDR1 SNHLY and CDR2 FYNNEI come from the germline V gene. The V end was cut by 8 bases, the J end by 6 bases, with 14 bases between. The CDR3 is CASQGSPSEQYF. The CDR3 bases are TGTGCCAGCCAAGGAAGCCCATCCGAGCAGTACTTC.

The chain has TRBV11-3 and TRBJ2-1; 12 nucleotides agree with TRBD2. Germline values: CDR1 SGHNT, CDR2 YENEEA. V shed 1 base and J 9 bases; nucleotides not matched to a gene: 7. This CDR3 has 16 amino acids. This chain's CDR3 is CASSLGLAGGLGEQFF. The CDR3 region has the DNA TGTGCCAGCAGCTTAGGGCTAGCGGGAGGGTTGGGTGAGCAGTTCTTC.

The chain employs TRBV4-1 and TRBJ2-5, with 12 nucleotides matching TRBD2. Germline lookup yields CDR1 MGHRA and CDR2 YSYEKL. V lost 6 bases and J lost 5; bases outside the gene matches: 13. CDR3 length: 17 residues. CDR3 coding DNA: TGCGCCAGCAGTCAGGGACTAGCGGGCCGAGGGGTGGAGACCCAGTACTTC. It specifies CASSQGLAGRGVETQYF.